These 8 T cell receptor beta chains originate from one sample sequenced in a study of early T cells in non-severe SARS-CoV-2 infection. TCRdb processed the 5' RACE reads anew with MiXCR; each CDR3 protein has one entry. In the table there are 45,000 or so distinct CDR3 sequences, roughly 4% of which are singletons. The sequenced material came from whole blood. All receptors come from an adult who was a healthcare worker with PCR-confirmed SARS-CoV-2 infection or an uninfected control (not recorded which).

This clonotype came up many times. CDR3 sequence: CAISATSASYNEQFF. Written as DNA, the CDR3 is TGTGCCATCAGTGCGACTAGCGCCTCCTACAATGAGCAGTTCTTC. The chain is built from TRBV10-3 and TRBJ2-1, with TRBD2 identical over 8 bases. This CDR3 spans 15 amino acids. The V segment lost 4 bases and the J segment 0 bases; nucleotides outside the gene matches: 2. CDR1 and CDR2 (germline): ENHRY, SYGVKD.

This clonotype was seen many times. The V and J genes are TRBV7-8 and TRBJ2-2; no reliable D call. V lost 2 bases to trimming and J lost 0 bases, with 10 bases between them. This CDR3 is 16 amino acids long. Germline CDR1 reads SGHVS; CDR2 reads FQNEAQ. CDR3 DNA sequence: TGTGCCAGCAGCTTAATGTCTGAATCGAACACCGGGGAGCTGTTTTTT. It yields the protein CASSLMSESNTGELFF.

The rearrangement joins TRBV20-1 to TRBJ2-7; D might be TRBD2 (6 bases). CDR1 and CDR2 (germline): DFQATT, SNEGSKA (reference sequence). This CDR3 has 12 residues. V was cut by 4 bases and J by 1 base, with 8 bases left in between. CDR3 protein: CSAKSGSYEQYF. The CDR3 DNA is TGCAGTGCTAAAAGCGGGTCCTACGAGCAGTACTTC.

This clonotype was detected a few times. The chain has TRBV21-1 and TRBJ1-5; the D call in the table, TRBD1, was not verified against the DNA. TRBV21-1 is given as a pseudogene. The CDR3 length is 15 residues. The CDR3 sequence: CASSKGQGPVQPQHF. In DNA, the CDR3 is TGTGCCAGCAGCAAAGGACAGGGGCCTGTTCAGCCCCAGCATTTT.

This clonotype occurred many times. The rearrangement joins TRBV19 to TRBJ1-4; D uncertain. Trimming shortened V by 6 bases and J by 4 bases, and 6 bases separated the two germline ends. The CDR3 is made up of 12 amino acids. Germline V lookup: CDR1 LNHDA, CDR2 SQIVND (reference sequence). The CDR3 spells CASRTVNEKLFF. CDR3 bases: TGTGCCAGTAGAACAGTTAATGAAAAACTGTTTTTT.

This clonotype was seen ten or more times. The chain has TRBV18 and TRBJ2-1, with D unresolved. The CDR3 totals 13 residues. Trimming removed 2 bases at V and 9 bases at J, with 11 bases between. CDR1 and CDR2 (germline): KGHSH, LQKENI. CDR3 nucleotides: TGTGCCAGCTCACCAGGCCCCAGCTTTGAGCAGTTCTTC. Protein sequence: CASSPGPSFEQFF. The full variable domain, in which reference TRBV18 and TRBJ2-1 provide the parts outside the CDR3, is NAGVMQNPRHLVRRRGQEARLRCSPMKGHSHVYWYRQLPEEGLKFMVYLQKENIIDESGMPKERFSAEFPKEGPSILRIQQVVRGDSAAYFCASSPGPSFEQFFGPGTRLTVL.

This clonotype was seen at least ten times. The rearrangement joins TRBV2 to TRBJ2-7; the D gene is possibly TRBD2 (7 bases). Trimming took off 7 bases at V and 3 bases at J, with 25 bases between the two ends. CDR3 length: 17 residues. Looked up from germline, CDR1 is SNHLY and CDR2 is FYNNEI. CDR3 bases: TGTGCCAGCATGCCCCCACCGAGGGGGGGGAAGCTCTACGAGCAGTACTTC. Translation: CASMPPPRGGKLYEQYF.

This clonotype was counted at least ten times. The V gene is TRBV11-2, the J gene TRBJ2-6; 9 bases match TRBD1. V shed 5 bases and J 0 bases; nucleotides not matched to a gene: 8. Per germline, CDR1 SGHAT and CDR2 FQNNGV. The CDR3 extends over 18 amino acids. The CDR3 DNA reads as TGTGCCAGCAGCCCAAGGACAGGGGAGAGCTCTGGGGCCAACGTCCTGACTTTC. Translating it yields CASSPRTGESSGANVLTF.